This T cell receptor beta chain originates from a study of PD-1 blockade in mismatch repair-deficient tumors. Study-wide background: Patients had eleven to twelve mismatch repair-deficient cancer types, all previously treated and progressing.

The V end lost 4 bases, the J end lost 4 bases, and 16 bases lay between the germline ends. Germline CDR1 SGHKS, CDR2 YYEKEE (reference sequence). CDR3 length: 15 residues. Sequencing used immunoSEQ multiplex PCR; TCRdb keeps in-frame clones, though not all of them. Found here are under 75,000 clones, more than 70% of them singletons; the top ten hold around 14%. A word on this clone: Its specificity is not known.

Every patient had mismatch repair deficiency by PCR or immunohistochemistry. TCRs were sequenced from three patients responding to pembrolizumab. Findings and caveats of the study: Tumor-resident clones, often absent from pretreatment blood, expanded after pembrolizumab and then contracted.

The chain uses TRBV5-5 and TRBJ2-3; maybe TRBD1 (6 bases). Here the sequenced sample was peripheral blood, taken 52 weeks after starting pembrolizumab. The TCR sequence derives from an adult with mismatch repair-deficient cancer. Here the CDR3 reads CASSIITGSADTQYF. The CDR3 bases are TGTGCCAGCAGCATAATAACAGGGAGCGCAGATACGCAGTATTTT.